This T cell receptor beta chain was documented in a study of blood T cell repertoires in COVID-19. Study information: The study drew acute and convalescent COVID-19 samples from the United States, Italy and Spain. In each case, the material was cDNA or gDNA derived from T cells, B-cell-depleted T cells, or PBMCs.

This CDR3 has 14 residues. Germline V gene lookup returns CDR1 SGHTA and CDR2 FQGNSA. V was trimmed by 5 bases and J by 3 bases, leaving 13 bases between them. Study processing details: Reference gene primer amplification yielded estimated nucleated cell counts. Sequenced by immunoSEQ multiplex PCR; TCRdb stores in-frame clones only, minus some. V, J and clone size derive from that table, while D and trimming were established from the DNA sequence. The table lists 150,000 to 200,000 clones, around 89% of them singletons. V gene TRBV7-2 combines with J gene TRBJ1-1; perhaps TRBD1 as D (5 bases). The sequence was obtained from a man between 18 and 29 years old who had recovered from COVID-19. The sequenced sample consisted of peripheral blood. CDR3 amino acids: CASSLGGVYTEAFF. CDR3 DNA sequence: TGTGCCAGCAGCCTTGGAGGGGTCTACACTGAAGCTTTCTTT.